The clone carrying this T cell receptor beta chain showed up many times. Its target is unknown. The sample is drawn from a study of T cells in Graves' hyperthyroidism and ophthalmopathy. General study results and limits: In the blood, most expanded thyroid clonotypes above 0.001 appeared as well. Ophthalmopathy and stable hyperthyroidism were told apart by a 13 V-J model.

The V segment lost 6 bases and the J segment 5 bases; nucleotides outside the gene matches: 8. This CDR3 has 14 residues. Per germline, CDR1 DFQATT and CDR2 SNEGSKA (reference sequence). Each person with ophthalmopathy scored at least 3 on the Clinical Activity Score, reached NOSPECS grade 4 or higher, and had been ill under 3 months. About 10 ml fresh peripheral blood yielded the PBMCs. From RNA transcripts, TCR beta CDR3 regions were amplified. Researchers ran a first-round RT-PCR on the TCR CDR3 using the HTBI primer set. One entry per CDR3 protein, called by TCRdb with MiXCR from the multiplex PCR reads. The table has 700,000 or so distinct CDR3 sequences, 13% to 15% seen once; the top ten hold around 13%.

V usage is TRBV20-1 and J usage is TRBJ2-5; 11 positions agree with TRBD2. The clonotype comes from a woman between 45 and 65 years old with Graves' ophthalmopathy. Sequenced: blood. The CDR3 is CSAELAGVKETQYF. The DNA of the CDR3 is TGCAGTGCCGAACTAGCGGGAGTTAAGGAGACCCAGTACTTC.